These T cell receptor beta chains were read from a single sample in a study of vaccination effects on CD4 cells after COVID-19. The assay was immunoSEQ multiplex PCR, and TCRdb's table has in-frame clones only and misses some. The table shows tens of thousands of clones, with roughly 73% occurring only once. Their antigen targets remain unknown. The source was CD4+ T cells from PBMCs cultured with HCoV-OC43 spike peptides, collected before COVID-19 vaccination. All receptors derive from a human donor who received a COVID-19 vaccine. Both conserved end residues are part of each CDR3. The order of the fields is CDR3 protein, CDR3 DNA, clone size, V gene, D gene, J gene. D genes are given only for firm matches. For some rows the clone size is stated as once, few or many, or as a class when expanded; others skip it.

CAISEADRGRSSAFF | TGTGCCATCAGTGAAGCCGACAGGGGGCGAAGTTCAGCTTTCTTT | . | TRBV10-3 | TRBD1 | TRBJ1-1
CASGRSGGDEQFF | TGTGCTAGTGGTAGAAGCGGGGGGGATGAGCAGTTCTTC | . | TRBV12-5 | TRBD2 | TRBJ2-1
CASSLRGGTNYGYTF | TGTGCCAGCAGCCTACGGGGGGGGACTAACTATGGCTACACCTTC | . | TRBV28 | . | TRBJ1-2
CASTRTSNQPQHF | TGTGCCAGTACGCGGACTAGCAATCAGCCCCAGCATTTT | . | TRBV19 | . | TRBJ1-5
CASSPLGGETQYF | TGTGCCAGCAGCCCCCTTGGAGGAGAGACCCAGTACTTC | . | TRBV6-5 | . | TRBJ2-5
CATSRVSTYNEQFF | TGTGCCACCAGCAGAGTATCTACCTACAATGAGCAGTTCTTC | few | TRBV15 | . | TRBJ2-1
CSVGDRGGWTEAFF | TGCAGCGTTGGGGACAGGGGTGGATGGACTGAAGCTTTCTTT | . | TRBV29-1 | TRBD1 | TRBJ1-1
CASSLGRSYYGYTF | TGTGCCAGCAGTTTAGGACGGTCCTACTATGGCTACACCTTC | . | TRBV27 | . | TRBJ1-2
CATSAPGGLFEETQYF | TGTGCCACCAGCGCCCCAGGGGGTCTTTTCGAAGAGACCCAGTACTTC | . | TRBV24-1 | TRBD1 | TRBJ2-5
CASSSYSGGANTGELFF | TGTGCCAGCAGTTCTTATAGCGGGGGTGCGAACACCGGGGAGCTGTTTTTT | . | TRBV7-9 | TRBD2 | TRBJ2-2
CASSHPGRSPEAFF | TGCGCCAGCAGCCACCCCGGACGGAGCCCTGAAGCTTTCTTT | . | TRBV4-1 | . | TRBJ1-1
CASSPDRQNYNEQFF | TGTGCCAGTAGCCCAGACAGACAGAACTACAATGAGCAGTTCTTC | . | TRBV19 | . | TRBJ2-1
CASSNAGPGANVLTF | TGTGCCAGCAGCAACGCCGGGCCTGGGGCCAACGTCCTGACTTTC | . | TRBV9 | . | TRBJ2-6
CASSSQGAGYNEQFF | TGTGCCAGCAGCTCCCAGGGGGCAGGCTACAATGAGCAGTTCTTC | . | TRBV7-2 | TRBD1 | TRBJ2-1
CASSLVRNEKLFF | TGTGCCAGCAGCCTAGTAAGGAATGAAAAACTGTTTTTT | once | TRBV14 | . | TRBJ1-4
CASSLLDRNYGYTF | TGTGCCAGCAGCTTGCTGGACAGGAACTATGGCTACACCTTC | . | TRBV7-2 | TRBD1 | TRBJ1-2
CASCGGVVNIQYF | TGTGCCAGCTGCGGGGGGGTGGTGAACATTCAGTACTTC | . | TRBV2 | TRBD2 | TRBJ2-4
CSASNSWGTPHGDF | TGCAGTGCTAGTAATAGCTGGGGCACCCCCCATGGGGACTTC | . | TRBV20-1 | . | TRBJ2-5
CASITTGGGGYTF | TGTGCCAGCATTACGACAGGGGGGGGTGGCTACACCTTC | . | TRBV12-3/TRBV12-4 | TRBD1 | TRBJ1-2
CASSEGLLAEAFF | TGTGCCAGCAGCGAAGGGTTGTTGGCTGAAGCTTTCTTT | . | TRBV2 | . | TRBJ1-1
CASQTGEGNIQYF | TGCGCCAGTCAAACAGGGGAGGGAAACATTCAGTACTTC | . | TRBV10-2 | . | TRBJ2-4
CASSLDPGTDTQYF | TGTGCCAGCAGCTTAGATCCGGGTACAGATACGCAGTATTTT | . | TRBV11-3 | . | TRBJ2-3
CASRDSQGGTEAFF | TGTGCCAGCAGAGACAGCCAAGGAGGCACTGAAGCTTTCTTT | . | TRBV27 | . | TRBJ1-1
CASSTQWGANEQFF | TGTGCCAGTAGTACCCAATGGGGGGCGAATGAGCAGTTCTTC | . | TRBV19 | . | TRBJ2-1
CAWSVTGVRGYTF | TGTGCCTGGAGTGTAACTGGGGTTAGGGGCTACACCTTC | few | TRBV30 | . | TRBJ1-2
CASSRDIADTQYF | TGTGCCAGCAGCCGGGACATAGCTGATACGCAGTATTTT | . | TRBV6-5 | . | TRBJ2-3
CATNSDMNTGELFF | TGTGCCACGAACAGTGATATGAACACCGGGGAGCTGTTTTTT | . | TRBV2 | . | TRBJ2-2
CASSLGRERGYTF | TGTGCCAGCAGTTTAGGACGGGAGCGTGGCTACACCTTC | . | TRBV12-3/TRBV12-4 | . | TRBJ1-2
CASSPDRNLYGYTF | TGTGCCAGCAGTCCAGACAGGAACCTCTATGGCTACACCTTC | . | TRBV6-5 | . | TRBJ1-2
CASSGRRTGTGTEAFF | TGTGCCAGCAGCGGCCGAAGGACAGGGACTGGCACTGAAGCTTTCTTT | few | TRBV2 | TRBD1 | TRBJ1-1
CASSPGKGGEKLFF | TGTGCCAGCAGCCCCGGCAAGGGGGGTGAAAAACTGTTTTTT | . | TRBV14 | . | TRBJ1-4